The rows below give T cell receptor beta chains drawn from one sample of a study of T cell responses to AZD1222 COVID-19 vaccine. Sequenced by immunoSEQ multiplex PCR; TCRdb stores in-frame clones only, minus some. This sample carries about 92,000 clones, 91% of them seen once, and the ten largest clones take around 6.8%. This material consisted of peripheral blood, taken on day 0 of AZD1222 vaccination. The receptors come from an adult in good health. Both conserved end residues are part of each CDR3. A D gene is named only where the DNA matches it firmly. Some rows have no size entry. The others give once, few or many, or a class for an expanded clone.

J gene: TRBJ1-1
D gene: -
clone size: -
V gene: TRBV7-6
CDR3 protein: CASRAWSGLNTEAFF
CDR3 DNA: TGTGCCAGCAGGGCTTGGTCTGGGCTTAACACTGAAGCTTTCTTT

J gene: TRBJ2-2
D gene: TRBD2
clone size: -
V gene: TRBV7-9
CDR3 protein: CASSSQTSGGAGELFF
CDR3 DNA: TGTGCCAGCAGCTCCCAGACTAGCGGGGGGGCCGGGGAGCTGTTTTTT

J gene: TRBJ1-2
D gene: -
clone size: -
V gene: TRBV6-1
CDR3 protein: CASSEQRGKGYTF
CDR3 DNA: TGTGCCAGCAGTGAGCAAAGAGGTAAAGGCTACACCTTC

J gene: TRBJ2-7
D gene: -
clone size: -
V gene: TRBV7-3
CDR3 protein: CASSLGSYNEQYF
CDR3 DNA: TGTGCCAGCAGCTTAGGATCTTATAACGAGCAGTACTTC

J gene: TRBJ1-6
D gene: -
clone size: -
V gene: TRBV3-1/TRBV3-2
CDR3 protein: CASSLVPIGANSPLHF
CDR3 DNA: TGTGCCAGCAGCCTGGTGCCGATTGGGGCAAATTCACCCCTCCACTTT

J gene: TRBJ1-2
D gene: -
clone size: -
V gene: TRBV11-3
CDR3 protein: CASSLECRSGILYGYTF
CDR3 DNA: TGTGCCAGCAGCTTAGAGTGTCGGTCAGGGATCCTCTATGGCTACACCTTC

J gene: TRBJ2-3
D gene: -
clone size: -
V gene: TRBV25-1
CDR3 protein: CASSDPLAGLTDTQYF
CDR3 DNA: TGTGCCAGCAGTGACCCGCTGGCGGGCCTCACAGATACGCAGTATTTT

J gene: TRBJ1-5
D gene: -
clone size: -
V gene: TRBV13
CDR3 protein: CASSLAGEGNQPQHF
CDR3 DNA: TGTGCCAGCAGCCTGGCGGGGGAGGGCAATCAGCCCCAGCATTTT

J gene: TRBJ2-7
D gene: -
clone size: -
V gene: TRBV4-2
CDR3 protein: CASSQVGTTYEQYF
CDR3 DNA: TGTGCCAGCAGCCAAGTGGGGACCACCTACGAGCAGTACTTC

J gene: TRBJ2-3
D gene: TRBD2
clone size: once
V gene: TRBV5-5
CDR3 protein: CASSRAGPGGTDTQYF
CDR3 DNA: TGTGCCAGCAGCCGGGCCGGGCCGGGGGGGACAGATACGCAGTATTTT

J gene: TRBJ2-5
D gene: -
clone size: -
V gene: TRBV28
CDR3 protein: CASITSSGETQYF
CDR3 DNA: TGTGCCAGCATTACTAGCAGCGGGGAGACCCAGTACTTC

J gene: TRBJ1-3
D gene: -
clone size: -
V gene: TRBV9
CDR3 protein: CASSLDLSSGNTIYF
CDR3 DNA: TGTGCCAGCAGCCTGGACTTGTCCTCTGGAAACACCATATATTTT

J gene: TRBJ2-7
D gene: -
clone size: -
V gene: TRBV7-9
CDR3 protein: CASSFPGLGYEQYF
CDR3 DNA: TGTGCCAGCAGCTTTCCGGGACTGGGTTACGAGCAGTACTTC

J gene: TRBJ1-1
D gene: TRBD1
clone size: once
V gene: TRBV7-2
CDR3 protein: CASSAQGWNTEAFF
CDR3 DNA: TGTGCCAGCAGCGCACAGGGGTGGAACACTGAAGCTTTCTTT

J gene: TRBJ2-5
D gene: TRBD2
clone size: -
V gene: TRBV5-8
CDR3 protein: CASSPGLAGEETQYF
CDR3 DNA: TGTGCCAGCAGCCCGGGACTAGCGGGGGAAGAGACCCAGTACTTC

J gene: TRBJ1-1
D gene: -
clone size: -
V gene: TRBV5-6
CDR3 protein: CASSLTGVQSGTEAFF
CDR3 DNA: TGTGCCAGCAGCTTGACAGGCGTGCAATCCGGCACTGAAGCTTTCTTT